Listed below are T cell receptor beta chains from one sample, sequenced in a study of T cells in Graves' hyperthyroidism and ophthalmopathy. TCRdb processed the multiplex PCR reads anew with MiXCR; each CDR3 protein has one entry. The sample lists some 720,000 distinct CDR3 sequences; roughly 15% were seen once. The specimen was blood. Every receptor here comes from a man between 18 and 29 years old with Graves' hyperthyroidism. Both conserved end residues are part of each CDR3. The D gene is left open where the match is weak. Clone size is shown for a subset of rows, as once, few, many or a class of expanded clone.

abundance	j_gene	v_gene	d_gene	CDR3nt	CDR3aa
few	TRBJ2-1	TRBV10-3	TRBD1	TGTGCCATCAGTGTAGCCGGGACAGGGAGAAATGAGCAGTTCTTC	CAISVAGTGRNEQFF
many	TRBJ2-5	TRBV12-3/TRBV12-4	-	TGTGCCAGCAGGGGGACGACAAGGGTGGATGGGACAGAGACCCAGTACTTC	CASRGTTRVDGTETQYF
-	TRBJ1-1	TRBV29-1	-	TGCAGCGCCAACCCGACAGGCATGAACACTGAAGCTTTCTTT	CSANPTGMNTEAFF
many	TRBJ2-1	TRBV2	TRBD2	TGTGCCAGCAGTCCCCCGAGACTAGCAGGCAATGAGCAGTTCTTC	CASSPPRLAGNEQFF
many	TRBJ2-3	TRBV7-3	-	TGTGCCAGCAGCTCCCGGAGGGACGGTTCAGATACGCAGTATTTT	CASSSRRDGSDTQYF
few	TRBJ2-7	TRBV14	-	TGTGCCAGCAGCTGGGGGGCCCTGAACGAGCAGTACTTC	CASSWGALNEQYF
few	TRBJ1-4	TRBV15	-	TGTGCCACCAGCAGAGATGAAACGGGATACCATGAAAAACTGTTTTTT	CATSRDETGYHEKLFF
many	TRBJ1-5	TRBV29-1	-	TGCAGCGTAAAAGCCCGCCAGGGGAGGGTGTTGCGCAATCAGCCCCAGCATTTT	CSVKARQGRVLRNQPQHF
-	TRBJ2-1	TRBV20-1	-	TGCAGTGCCCGGTCCCACGGCAATGAGCAGTTCTTC	CSARSHGNEQFF
many	TRBJ2-7	TRBV7-8	-	TGTGCCAGCAGCTTAGGGGATACCTACGAGCAGTACTTC	CASSLGDTYEQYF
many	TRBJ1-1	TRBV20-1	TRBD1	TGCAGTGCTAACAGGGGGAACACTGAAGCTTTCTTT	CSANRGNTEAFF
-	TRBJ1-6	TRBV12-3/TRBV12-4	-	TGTGCCAGCAGTTTAGCCGGGGGCGCAGATTCACCCCTCCACTTT	CASSLAGGADSPLHF
many	TRBJ2-1	TRBV6-1	TRBD2	TGTGCCAACAGGGCTAGCGGGAACAATGAGCAGTTCTTC	CANRASGNNEQFF
many	TRBJ2-2	TRBV2	TRBD2	TGTGCCACTGCTGAGGGACTAGCGGGAGTCCACATCGGGGAGCTGTTTTTT	CATAEGLAGVHIGELFF
many	TRBJ2-1	TRBV2	-	TGTGCCAGCAGATGGCGAGGAGGTGACAATGAGCAGTTCTTC	CASRWRGGDNEQFF
many	TRBJ1-2	TRBV30	TRBD1	TGTGCCTGGAGCGGACAGGGAGCTAACTATGGCTACACCTTC	CAWSGQGANYGYTF
many	TRBJ2-5	TRBV18	TRBD2	TGTGCCAGCTCACCTACACTAGCGGGTAACCAAGAGACCCAGTACTTC	CASSPTLAGNQETQYF
many	TRBJ2-7	TRBV12-3/TRBV12-4	TRBD1	TGTGCCAGCAGCCGGGACAGGCGGTACGAGCAGTACTTC	CASSRDRRYEQYF
few	TRBJ2-5	TRBV12-3/TRBV12-4	-	TGTGCCAGCCAGCTACAAGAGACCCAGTACTTC	CASQLQETQYF
many	TRBJ1-4	TRBV12-3/TRBV12-4	-	TGTGCCAGCAGTTTGAGAGAGGGAGGTGGAAAACTGTTTTTT	CASSLREGGGKLFF
-	TRBJ1-5	TRBV11-1	TRBD1	TGTGCCAGCAGCTTAGCCGGGACAGGCCCCCAGCCCCAGCATTTT	CASSLAGTGPQPQHF
-	TRBJ1-3	TRBV9	-	TGTGCCAGCAGCGCCAAAATCTCTGGAAACACCATATATTTT	CASSAKISGNTIYF
many	TRBJ2-3	TRBV11-1	TRBD1	TGTGCCAGCAGCTCCCGGGACAGTAGCACAGATACGCAGTATTTT	CASSSRDSSTDTQYF
many	TRBJ2-1	TRBV20-1	TRBD2	TGCAGTGCTAGAGACCAGACTAGCGGGAGGGCGAATGAGCAGTTCTTC	CSARDQTSGRANEQFF
few	TRBJ2-7	TRBV29-1	TRBD2	TGCAGCGTTGAAGAGGGACTGGCGGGAGGGGGGGAGCAGTACTTC	CSVEEGLAGGGEQYF
many	TRBJ2-7	TRBV5-1	-	TGCGCCAGCAGCGGATGGGACGCCACCTACGAGCAGTACTTC	CASSGWDATYEQYF
few	TRBJ2-7	TRBV2	-	TGTGCCAGCAGTTCTGTTGGAGGCGAGCAGTACTTC	CASSSVGGEQYF
few	TRBJ2-3	TRBV12-3/TRBV12-4	-	TGTGCCAGCAGTTTAGGCAAGTTCTTGGGCACAGATACGCAGTATTTT	CASSLGKFLGTDTQYF
-	TRBJ2-5	TRBV27	-	TGTGCCAGCAGTTTATCAGGTTGGCCATGGGAGACCCAGTACTTC	CASSLSGWPWETQYF
few	TRBJ2-5	TRBV10-3	-	TGTGCCATCAGTCAGACACCTCAAGAGACCCAGTACTTC	CAISQTPQETQYF
many	TRBJ2-1	TRBV16	TRBD2	TGTGCCAGCAGCCTTGGGACTAGCGGGAGGATCGATGAGCAGTTCTTC	CASSLGTSGRIDEQFF
many	TRBJ2-3	TRBV18	-	TGTGCCAGCTCACCGAGTAGGGGGGGCTCAGATACGCAGTATTTT	CASSPSRGGSDTQYF
many	TRBJ2-1	TRBV20-1	TRBD2	TGCAGCGCCAAAGGGGGAATAGCGGGAGAGGGTGAGCAGTTCTTC	CSAKGGIAGEGEQFF
-	TRBJ2-7	TRBV30	-	TGTGCCTGGAGCGGAGGGGGGGACTTCAGGTACGAGCAGTACTTC	CAWSGGGDFRYEQYF
many	TRBJ1-5	TRBV2	-	TGTGCCAGCAGAATGGACGGTAATCAGCCCCAGCATTTT	CASRMDGNQPQHF
-	TRBJ2-2	TRBV12-3/TRBV12-4	-	TGTGCCAGCAGTGCCAGACACGGGGAGCTGTTTTTT	CASSARHGELFF
few	TRBJ2-1	TRBV5-6	TRBD1	TGTGCCAGCAGCTTGAAGGGACAGGCGAATGAGCAGTTCTTC	CASSLKGQANEQFF
few	TRBJ1-2	TRBV5-1	-	TGCGCCAGCAGCTCCACGGGTCTTGAATCCTCTGGCTACACCTTC	CASSSTGLESSGYTF
once	TRBJ1-5	TRBV19	-	TGTGCCAGTAGTACCAAGGGGCCAGCGACCCTCGATAGCAATCAGCCCCAGCATTTT	CASSTKGPATLDSNQPQHF
many	TRBJ2-7	TRBV30	TRBD2	TGTGCCTGGAGTAGTAGCGGGAACTCCTACGAGCAGTACTTC	CAWSSSGNSYEQYF
many	TRBJ2-3	TRBV7-9	TRBD1	TGTGCCAGCAGCTATAAGGGGGCCCCAGATACGCAGTATTTT	CASSYKGAPDTQYF
once	TRBJ1-1	TRBV20-1	-	TGCAGTGCTAGGGAGAGGGGAGGGAACACTGAAGCTTTCTTT	CSARERGGNTEAFF
-	TRBJ2-2	TRBV18	TRBD1	TGTGCCAGCTCACCACTGGACAGGGATCCCGGGGAGCTGTTTTTT	CASSPLDRDPGELFF
many	TRBJ2-7	TRBV5-1	TRBD2	TGCGCCAGCAGCTTCACTAGCGGGGCCTACGAGCAGTACTTC	CASSFTSGAYEQYF
few	TRBJ1-4	TRBV5-6	-	TGTGCCAGCAGCTTCGGGGCCCCTAATGAAAAACTGTTTTTT	CASSFGAPNEKLFF
many	TRBJ2-1	TRBV10-3	TRBD2	TGTGCCATCAGTGGCGACGTAGCGGGTTTGTTTGAGCAGTTCTTC	CAISGDVAGLFEQFF
many	TRBJ2-2	TRBV27	-	TGTGCCAGCAGGGTCCGGGACACCGGGGAGCTGTTTTTT	CASRVRDTGELFF
-	TRBJ2-7	TRBV6-2/TRBV6-3	TRBD1	TGTGCCAGCAGTTACTCCCGGACAGGGTTGTTCACCGGGACAGGGAAGCACGAGCAGTACTTC	CASSYSRTGLFTGTGKHEQYF
many	TRBJ2-1	TRBV6-1	TRBD1	TGTGCCAGCAGTCGGACAGGGATTACCTACAATGAGCAGTTCTTC	CASSRTGITYNEQFF
few	TRBJ2-7	TRBV10-3	TRBD2	TGTGCCATCAGTCCGGGACTAGCGGGAGGCTACGAGCAGTACTTC	CAISPGLAGGYEQYF
many	TRBJ2-7	TRBV28	-	TGTGCCAGCAGTTTCGGGACTCGCACCTACGAGCAGTACTTC	CASSFGTRTYEQYF
-	TRBJ2-3	TRBV7-8	-	TGTGCCAGCAGCTTATGGGGGGGCGCGGTAGATACGCAGTATTTT	CASSLWGGAVDTQYF
few	TRBJ2-3	TRBV7-3	-	TGTGCCAGCAGCTTACAATATGATACGCAGTATTTT	CASSLQYDTQYF
-	TRBJ2-3	TRBV28	-	TGTGCCAGCAGTTCGACAGACACAGATACGCAGTATTTT	CASSSTDTDTQYF